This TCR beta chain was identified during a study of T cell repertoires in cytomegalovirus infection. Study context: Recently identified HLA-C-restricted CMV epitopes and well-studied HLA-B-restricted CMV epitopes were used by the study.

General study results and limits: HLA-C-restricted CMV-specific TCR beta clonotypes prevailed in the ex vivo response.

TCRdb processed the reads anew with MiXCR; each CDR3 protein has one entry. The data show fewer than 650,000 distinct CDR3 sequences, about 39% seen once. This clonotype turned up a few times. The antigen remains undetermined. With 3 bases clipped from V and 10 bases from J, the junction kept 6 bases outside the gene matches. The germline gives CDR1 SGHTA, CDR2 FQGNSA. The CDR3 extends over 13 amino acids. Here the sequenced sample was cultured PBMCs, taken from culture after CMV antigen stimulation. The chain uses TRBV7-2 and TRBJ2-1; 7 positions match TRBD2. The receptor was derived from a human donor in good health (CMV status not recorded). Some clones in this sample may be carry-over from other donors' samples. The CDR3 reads CASSFGRREEQFF. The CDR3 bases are TGTGCCAGCAGCTTCGGACGGCGGGAGGAGCAGTTCTTC.